This T cell receptor (beta chain) was captured by sequencing in a study of blood T cell repertoires in COVID-19. Study summary: The origin of the acute and convalescent COVID-19 samples was the United States, Italy and Spain.

Source study methods: Estimated nucleated cell counts came from reference gene primer amplification. The data were produced by immunoSEQ multiplex PCR, yet TCRdb's version contains in-frame clones alone and is incomplete. The V and J calls and clone size were taken over from that table, and D and trimming were inferred from the DNA. In the table there are a few hundred thousand clones, approximately 86% of which are singletons. The CDR3 is 14 residues long. V was pared by 6 bases and J by 4 bases, with 8 bases of the junction left unmatched. Per germline, CDR1 ENHRY and CDR2 SYGVKD. The sequence was collected from a woman aged 40 to 55 with acute COVID-19. Sequencing was done on a sample of PBMCs or T cells enriched from blood (not recorded which). The chain employs TRBV10-3 and TRBJ2-7; 8 bases line up with TRBD1. CDR3 DNA: TGTGCCATCAGCCCCCAGGGGGCAGGGTACGAGCAGTACTTC. Its translation: CAISPQGAGYEQYF.